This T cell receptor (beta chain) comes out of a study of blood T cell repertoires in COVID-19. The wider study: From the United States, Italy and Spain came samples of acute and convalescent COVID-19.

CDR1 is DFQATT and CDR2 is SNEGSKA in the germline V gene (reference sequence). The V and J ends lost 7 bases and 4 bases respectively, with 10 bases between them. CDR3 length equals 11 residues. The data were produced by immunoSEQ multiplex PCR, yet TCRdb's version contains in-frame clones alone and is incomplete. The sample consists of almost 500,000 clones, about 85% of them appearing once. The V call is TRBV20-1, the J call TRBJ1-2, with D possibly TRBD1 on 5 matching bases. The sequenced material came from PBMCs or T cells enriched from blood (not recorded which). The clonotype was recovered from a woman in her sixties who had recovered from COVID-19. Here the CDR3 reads CSVRRGYGYTF. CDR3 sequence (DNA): TGCAGTGTTCGGAGGGGCTATGGCTACACCTTC.